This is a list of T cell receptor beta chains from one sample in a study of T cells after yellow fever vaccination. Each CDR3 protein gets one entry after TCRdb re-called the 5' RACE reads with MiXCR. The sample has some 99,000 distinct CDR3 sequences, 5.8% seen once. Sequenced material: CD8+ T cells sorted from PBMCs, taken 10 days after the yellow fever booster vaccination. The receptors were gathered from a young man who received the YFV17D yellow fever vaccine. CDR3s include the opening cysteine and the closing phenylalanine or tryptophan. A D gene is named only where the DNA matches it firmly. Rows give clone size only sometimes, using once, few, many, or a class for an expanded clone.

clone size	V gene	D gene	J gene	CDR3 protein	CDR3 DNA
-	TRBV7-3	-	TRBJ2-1	CASSLTSEEQFF	TGTGCCAGCAGCTTAACCTCTGAAGAGCAGTTCTTC
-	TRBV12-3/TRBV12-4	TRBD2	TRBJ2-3	CASSQAISGTDTQYF	TGTGCCAGCAGCCAAGCGATTAGCGGGACAGATACGCAGTATTTT
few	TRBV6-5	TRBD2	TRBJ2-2	CASIKIAGTGELFF	TGTGCCAGCATCAAAATAGCGGGGACCGGGGAGCTGTTTTTT
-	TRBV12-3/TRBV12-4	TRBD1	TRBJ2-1	CASSQTGDRGLVGNEQFF	TGTGCCAGCAGTCAGACAGGGGATAGGGGGTTAGTCGGGAATGAGCAGTTCTTC
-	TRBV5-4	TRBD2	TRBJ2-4	CASSSGTSNIQYF	TGTGCCAGCAGCTCCGGGACTAGCAACATTCAGTACTTC
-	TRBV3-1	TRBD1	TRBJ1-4	CASSQVNRGPLDEKLFF	TGTGCCAGCAGCCAAGTGAACAGGGGGCCCTTGGATGAAAAACTGTTTTTT
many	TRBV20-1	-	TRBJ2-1	CSASVPTRNEQFF	TGCAGTGCTAGTGTACCTACTAGGAATGAGCAGTTCTTC
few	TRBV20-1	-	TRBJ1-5	CSARDRLSNQPQHF	TGCAGTGCTAGAGATCGGCTGAGCAATCAGCCCCAGCATTTT
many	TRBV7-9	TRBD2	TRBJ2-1	CASSPPYGLAGNNEQFF	TGTGCCAGCAGCCCCCCTTATGGACTAGCGGGGAACAATGAGCAGTTCTTC
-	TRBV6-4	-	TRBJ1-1	CASSDRDNTEAFF	TGTGCCAGCAGTGACCGGGACAACACTGAAGCTTTCTTT
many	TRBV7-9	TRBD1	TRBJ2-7	CASIPLGQGYEQYF	TGTGCCAGCATCCCCCTTGGACAGGGCTACGAGCAGTACTTC
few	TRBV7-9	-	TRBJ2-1	CASSWDNYNEQFF	TGTGCCAGCAGCTGGGACAACTACAATGAGCAGTTCTTC
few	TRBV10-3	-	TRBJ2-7	CAISESGSSYEQYF	TGTGCCATCAGTGAGTCGGGCTCCTCCTACGAGCAGTACTTC
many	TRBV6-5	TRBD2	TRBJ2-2	CASSYSTSGYTGELFF	TGTGCCAGCAGTTACTCTACTAGCGGATACACCGGGGAGCTGTTTTTT
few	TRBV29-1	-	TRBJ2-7	CSVETGPPEQYF	TGCAGCGTCGAAACCGGGCCGCCGGAGCAGTACTTC
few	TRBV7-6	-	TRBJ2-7	CASSFDSPSYEQYF	TGTGCCAGCAGCTTCGACAGTCCCTCCTACGAGCAGTACTTC
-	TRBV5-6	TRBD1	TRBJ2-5	CASSDRGGKTQYF	TGTGCCAGCAGTGACAGGGGCGGAAAGACCCAGTACTTC
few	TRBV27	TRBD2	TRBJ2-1	CASSSSGGAFGEQFF	TGTGCCAGCAGTAGTAGCGGGGGGGCGTTCGGTGAGCAGTTCTTC
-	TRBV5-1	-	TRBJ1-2	CASSWLSRGTDYGYTF	TGCGCCAGCAGCTGGCTGTCTCGGGGGACTGACTATGGCTACACCTTC
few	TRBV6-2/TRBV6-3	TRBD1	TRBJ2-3	CASSSTGPRQIDTQYF	TGTGCCAGCAGCTCGACAGGGCCCCGTCAGATAGATACGCAGTATTTT
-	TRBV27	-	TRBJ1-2	CASSFSRVGYGYTF	TGTGCCAGCAGTTTTTCAAGGGTGGGGTATGGCTACACCTTC
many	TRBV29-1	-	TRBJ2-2	CSVRPGFSTGELFF	TGCAGCGTCCGCCCGGGGTTCAGCACCGGGGAGCTGTTTTTT
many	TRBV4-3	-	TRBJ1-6	CASRVGQAVYNSPLHF	TGCGCCAGCAGGGTAGGGCAGGCGGTTTATAATTCACCCCTCCACTTT